The 21 T cell receptor beta chains reported below all come from one sample, sequenced in a study of blood T cell repertoires in COVID-19. Clones were sequenced by immunoSEQ multiplex PCR, and TCRdb holds only the in-frame ones, with some missing. The sample includes some 200,000 clones, approximately 85% seen only once; the top ten take roughly 8.2%. Sequencing was carried out using peripheral blood. Receptors originate from a woman in her sixties or seventies with acute or convalescent COVID-19.

With regard to this clone: Other DNA sequences in this specimen translate into the identical CDR3. The V call is TRBV18, the J call TRBJ2-7, with 7 bases lining up with TRBD1. Germline loops: CDR1 KGHSH, CDR2 LQKENI. V gave up 3 bases and J gave up 4 bases; unmatched junction bases: 0. There are 12 residues in the CDR3. This CDR3 is CASSPTGYEQYF. For the CDR3, the DNA is TGTGCCAGCTCACCGACAGGGTACGAGCAGTACTTC.

CDR3 residues: CASSLFVGANTEAFF. DNA for the CDR3: TGTGCCAGCAGTTTATTTGTGGGGGCGAACACTGAAGCTTTCTTT. The chain links TRBV28 to TRBJ1-1; weak D call: TRBD1 (6 bases). V lost 1 base and J 1 base, leaving 10 bases between the germline ends. Germline V gene lookup returns CDR1 MDHEN and CDR2 SYDVKM. This CDR3 has 15 amino acids.

This clone was observed a handful of times. The chain combines TRBV3-1 (or the pseudogene TRBV3-2) with TRBJ1-5; no clear D. CDR3 length: 13 amino acids. V was cut by 1 base and J by 4 bases, with 5 bases left in between. CDR1 is LGHDT, CDR2 YNNKEL, per germline (reference sequence). The CDR3 protein is CASSQGANQPQHF. The CDR3 DNA reads TGTGCCAGCAGCCAAGGGGCTAATCAGCCCCAGCATTTT.

The chain employs TRBV19 and TRBJ2-1; TRBD2 matches 7 bases. CDR1 LNHDA and CDR2 SQIVND come from the germline V gene (reference sequence). There are 14 residues in the CDR3. V was clipped by 3 bases and J by 10 bases; unmatched bases: 9. CDR3 DNA sequence: TGTGCCAGTAGTATGCAGCCGGGAGGCGGGGAGCAGTTCTTC. It specifies CASSMQPGGGEQFF.

The CDR3 DNA reads as TGTGCCAGCAGTGAGGGAGGCGGCTACACCTTC. This sequence encodes CASSEGGGYTF. The chain recombines TRBV6-1 with TRBJ1-2, with D uncertain. This CDR3 comprises 11 residues. Trimming cost V 3 bases and J 8 bases, with 7 bases left between them. Germline-derived CDR1 and CDR2 are MNHNS and SASEGT.

This sequence joins TRBV7-9 and TRBJ1-6; D ambiguous. The CDR3 consists of 15 residues. Trimming pared 3 bases from V and 8 bases from J, leaving 14 bases between. Germline loops: CDR1 SEHNR, CDR2 FQNEAQ (reference sequence). The CDR3 nucleotides are TGTGCCAGCAGCTTCTGGGGAGTCGGAGATTCACCCCTCCACTTT. This encodes CASSFWGVGDSPLHF.

The V and J genes are TRBV7-9 and TRBJ1-1, with a tentative D call TRBD1 (6 bases). V was clipped by 2 bases and J by 1 base, with 11 bases between them. Germline V gene sequence: CDR1 SEHNR, CDR2 FQNEAQ (reference sequence). This CDR3 has 15 amino acids. The chain's CDR3 is CASSLFQGSNTEAFF. The CDR3 nucleotides read TGTGCCAGCAGCTTATTCCAGGGGTCGAACACTGAAGCTTTCTTT.

This chain uses TRBV7-9 with TRBJ2-7, with D tentatively TRBD2 (6 bases). In germline, CDR1 is SEHNR, CDR2 FQNEAQ (reference sequence). Deletions cut 4 bases from V and 7 bases from J, with 11 bases between. The CDR3 is 12 residues long. The CDR3 region is CASSSLGREQYV. CDR3 nucleotide sequence: TGTGCCAGCAGCTCCCTGGGGAGGGAGCAGTACGTC.

This clone was counted once. V gene TRBV5-1 combines with J gene TRBJ1-2, with 9 bases identical to TRBD1. In germline, CDR1 is SGHRS, CDR2 YFSETQ. Trimming at V came to 3 bases and at J to 3 bases, leaving 9 bases not matched to a gene. The CDR3 runs to 16 residues. The CDR3 loop reads CASSSGDRASDYGYTF. Here the CDR3 DNA reads TGCGCCAGCAGCTCGGGGGACAGGGCAAGCGACTATGGCTACACCTTC.

The genes are TRBV9 and TRBJ1-4; D is perhaps TRBD1 (5 bases). Germline-derived CDR1 and CDR2 are SGDLS and YYNGEE. This CDR3 has 14 amino acids. The germline V and J ends were trimmed by 0 bases and 5 bases, with 8 bases remaining between them. The CDR3 bases are TGTGCCAGCAGCGTAGGACAGACCAATGAAAAACTGTTTTTT. Protein product: CASSVGQTNEKLFF. Using reference TRBV9 and TRBJ1-4 for the parts outside the CDR3, the full variable domain is DSGVTQTPKHLITATGQRVTLRCSPRSGDLSVYWYQQSLDQGLQFLIQYYNGEERAKGNILERFSAQQFPDLHSELNLSSLELGDSALYFCASSVGQTNEKLFFGSGTQLSVL.

The chain carries TRBV5-1 and TRBJ2-3; TRBD2 aligns across 8 bases. The germline V gene has CDR1 SGHRS and CDR2 YFSETQ. V dropped 0 bases and J dropped 6; count of bases not matched to a gene: 12. The CDR3 spans 17 residues. The CDR3 loop is CASSLGASGLYQDTQYF. The CDR3 DNA is TGCGCCAGCAGCTTGGGTGCTAGCGGGTTATACCAGGATACGCAGTATTTT.

The chain combines TRBV24-1 with TRBJ2-7; a possible D gene is TRBD1 (6 bases). The germline V gene encodes CDR1 KGHDR and CDR2 SFDVKD. The V end was cut by 9 bases, the J end by 4 bases, with 18 bases between. The CDR3 contains 14 residues. CDR3 in amino acids: CATPPEHRDYEQYF. In DNA, the CDR3 is TGTGCCACCCCCCCGGAACACAGGGATTACGAGCAGTACTTC.

The chain joins TRBV5-8 to TRBJ2-6; TRBD1 matches 10 bases. Germline loops: CDR1 SGHTS, CDR2 YDEGEE. Germline trimming cut 5 bases from V and 2 bases from J; bases unmatched to any gene: 10. The CDR3 contains 18 residues. The CDR3 bases are TGTGCCAGCAGGCAGGTAGACAGGGGGCTAACTGGGGCCAACGTCCTGACTTTC. It codes for CASRQVDRGLTGANVLTF.

With respect to this clone: The junction departs from germline at one end; a sequencing error may be responsible. The rearrangement links TRBV28 to TRBJ1-2; 9 nucleotides line up with TRBD1. The V gene's germline CDR1 is MDHEN and CDR2 SYDVKM. The CDR3 has 15 residues. The CDR3 reads CASSTAGTGLWGLAF. The DNA of the CDR3 is TGTGCCAGCAGTACCGCCGGGACAGGGCTATGGGGCCTGGCCTTC.

Notes on this clone: The junction and the germline gene differ at one end; a read error may be behind it. This chain joins TRBV7-7 and TRBJ2-3; D might be TRBD1 (6 bases). This CDR3 contains 16 residues. Germline lookup yields CDR1 SSHAT and CDR2 FNYEAQ (reference sequence). The CDR3 is CASSLGLDRNTDTQYF. The CDR3 region has the DNA TGTGCTAGCAGCTTGGGATTAGACAGGAACACAGATACGCAGTATTTT.

The gene calls are TRBV28 and TRBJ2-1; TRBD2 might be the D (6 bases). Per the germline V gene, CDR1 is MDHEN and CDR2 is SYDVKM. The CDR3 is 13 residues long. Trimming removed 5 bases from V and 9 bases from J, with 14 bases in between. CDR3: CASSAGLSIEQFF. CDR3 nucleotide sequence: TGTGCCAGCAGTGCCGGACTATCGATTGAGCAGTTCTTC.

The chain joins TRBV3-1 (or the pseudogene TRBV3-2) to TRBJ1-2; no clear D gene. V was shortened by 1 base and J by 7 bases, with 16 bases between the two germline ends. The CDR3 runs 15 residues. Germline-derived CDR1 and CDR2 are LGHDT and YNNKEL (reference sequence). The CDR3 region has the DNA TGTGCCAGCAGCCAAGGGACGCAGCGGGTTGTTGGCTACACCTTC. Its translation: CASSQGTQRVVGYTF.

The chain is built from TRBV4-2 and TRBJ2-3; possible D gene TRBD2, 6 bases. The V end was cut by 4 bases, the J end by 2 bases, with 19 bases between. Germline CDR1 reads LGHNA; CDR2 reads YNFKEQ. The CDR3 spans 17 residues. The CDR3: CASSPQGGGGFTDTQYF. The CDR3 DNA is TGTGCCAGCAGCCCCCAGGGTGGTGGGGGGTTCACAGATACGCAGTATTTT.

J is TRBJ2-2 and V is TRBV2; TRBD2 is a possible D gene (6 bases). The V end was cut by 4 bases, the J end by 5 bases, with 8 bases between. CDR1 and CDR2 from the germline V gene are SNHLY and FYNNEI. This CDR3 spans 13 amino acids. CDR3 sequence reads: CASSGGGTGELFF. CDR3 coding DNA: TGTGCCAGCAGTGGGGGAGGAACCGGGGAGCTGTTTTTT.

The chain combines TRBV7-8 with TRBJ2-2; possible D gene TRBD2, 5 bases. CDR3 length: 15 residues. V was shortened by 5 bases and J by 4 bases, with 14 bases between the two germline ends. The V gene's germline CDR1 is SGHVS and CDR2 FQNEAQ. The CDR3 DNA sequence: TGTGCCAGCAGCCCGGACTCCTTTTCCACCGGGGAGCTGTTTTTT. Translated, it gives CASSPDSFSTGELFF.

The J gene is TRBJ1-6, the V gene TRBV6-5; D is undetermined. V lost 5 bases and J lost 4, with 9 bases in between. The CDR3 is 14 residues long. Germline CDR1 is MNHEY and CDR2 is SVGAGI. DNA of the CDR3: TGTGCCAGCAGTCCTACAGTGTATAATTCACCCCTCCACTTT. The encoded protein is CASSPTVYNSPLHF.